Here is one T cell receptor (beta chain) with its context. This record belongs to a study of shared T cell receptors in the human thymus. The table came from immunoSEQ multiplex PCR; TCRdb's copy has only in-frame clones and leaves some out. This table holds a few hundred thousand clones, 95% found once. The length of the CDR3 is 21 residues. Between the trimmed V and J ends, which lost 6 bases and 0 bases, there was a span of 30 bases. CDR1 MDHEN and CDR2 SYDVKM come from the germline V gene. The sequence came from a human donor. The gene calls are TRBV28 and TRBJ1-3; D is perhaps TRBD1 (6 bases). The source material was thymocytes. CDR3 DNA sequence: TGTGCCAGCAGATCCCATTCCGGGGGACACCGTCAGCCATCCTCTGGAAACACCATATATTTT. Protein product: CASRSHSGGHRQPSSGNTIYF.